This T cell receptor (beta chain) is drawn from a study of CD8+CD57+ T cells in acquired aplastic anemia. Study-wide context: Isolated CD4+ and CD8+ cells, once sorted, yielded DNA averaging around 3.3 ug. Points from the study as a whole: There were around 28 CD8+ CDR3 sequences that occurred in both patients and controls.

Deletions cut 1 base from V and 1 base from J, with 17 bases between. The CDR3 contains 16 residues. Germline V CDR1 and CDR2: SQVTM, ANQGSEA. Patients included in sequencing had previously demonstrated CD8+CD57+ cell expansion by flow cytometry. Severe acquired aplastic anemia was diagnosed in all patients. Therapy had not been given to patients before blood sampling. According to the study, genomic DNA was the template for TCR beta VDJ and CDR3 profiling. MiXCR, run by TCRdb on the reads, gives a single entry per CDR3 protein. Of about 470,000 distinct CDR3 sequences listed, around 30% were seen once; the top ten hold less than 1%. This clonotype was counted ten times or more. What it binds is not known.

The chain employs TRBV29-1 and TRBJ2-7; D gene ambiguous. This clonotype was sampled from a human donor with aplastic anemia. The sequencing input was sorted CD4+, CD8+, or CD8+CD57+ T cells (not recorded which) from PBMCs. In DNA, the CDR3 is TGCAGCGTTGAAGCCCCTTCTGAAGGCGCTTCCTACGAGCAGTACTTC. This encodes CSVEAPSEGASYEQYF.